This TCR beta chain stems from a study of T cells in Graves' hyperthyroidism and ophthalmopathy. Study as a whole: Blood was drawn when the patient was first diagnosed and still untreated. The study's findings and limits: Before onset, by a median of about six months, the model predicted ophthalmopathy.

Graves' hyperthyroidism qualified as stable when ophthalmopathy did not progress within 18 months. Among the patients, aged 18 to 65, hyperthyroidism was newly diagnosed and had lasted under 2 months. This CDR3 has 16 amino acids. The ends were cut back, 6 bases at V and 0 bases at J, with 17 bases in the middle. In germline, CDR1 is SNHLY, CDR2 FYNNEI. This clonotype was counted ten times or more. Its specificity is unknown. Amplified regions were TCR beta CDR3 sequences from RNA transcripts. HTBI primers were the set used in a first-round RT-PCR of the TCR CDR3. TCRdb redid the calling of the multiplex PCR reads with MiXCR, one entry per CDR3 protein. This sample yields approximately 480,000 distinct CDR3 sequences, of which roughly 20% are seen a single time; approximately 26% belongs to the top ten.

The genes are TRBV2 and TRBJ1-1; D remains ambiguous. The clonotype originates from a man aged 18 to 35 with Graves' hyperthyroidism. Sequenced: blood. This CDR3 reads CASSSSPAHLNTEAFF. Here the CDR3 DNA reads TGTGCCAGCAGCTCATCTCCCGCCCATCTGAACACTGAAGCTTTCTTT.